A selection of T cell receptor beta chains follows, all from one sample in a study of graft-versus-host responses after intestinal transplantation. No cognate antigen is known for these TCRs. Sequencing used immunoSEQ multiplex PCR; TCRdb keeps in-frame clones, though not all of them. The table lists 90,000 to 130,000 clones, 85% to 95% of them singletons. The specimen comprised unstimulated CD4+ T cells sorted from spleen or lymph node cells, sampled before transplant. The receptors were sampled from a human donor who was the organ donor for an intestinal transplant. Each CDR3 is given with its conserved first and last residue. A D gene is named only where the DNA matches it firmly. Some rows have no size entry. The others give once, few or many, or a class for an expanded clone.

CDR3 DNA: TGTGCCAGCAGTTTTCGGACTAGCGGCTACAATGAGCAGTTCTTC; CDR3 protein: CASSFRTSGYNEQFF; V gene: TRBV6-1; J gene: TRBJ2-1; clone size: NA; D gene: TRBD2
CDR3 DNA: TGCGCCAGCAGCTTGGGAGGGACAGGTTCCCACTATGGCTACACCTTC; CDR3 protein: CASSLGGTGSHYGYTF; V gene: TRBV5-1; J gene: TRBJ1-2; clone size: NA; D gene: TRBD1
CDR3 DNA: TGTGCAAGTCGCTTAGACCTAGCGGACTACGAGCAGTACTTC; CDR3 protein: CASRLDLADYEQYF; V gene: TRBV12-2; J gene: TRBJ2-7; clone size: NA; D gene: NA
CDR3 DNA: TGCGCCAGCAGCTCAGGGGCGGGAGCCACAGATACGCAGTATTTT; CDR3 protein: CASSSGAGATDTQYF; V gene: TRBV5-1; J gene: TRBJ2-3; clone size: NA; D gene: NA
CDR3 DNA: TGTGCCAGTAGTATAGAGGCGGGAGGGTACAATGAGCAGTTCTTC; CDR3 protein: CASSIEAGGYNEQFF; V gene: TRBV19; J gene: TRBJ2-1; clone size: NA; D gene: TRBD2
CDR3 DNA: TGTGCCAGCAGTGGGGTGACAGGGGGTCGCAATGAGCAGTTCTTC; CDR3 protein: CASSGVTGGRNEQFF; V gene: TRBV25-1; J gene: TRBJ2-1; clone size: once; D gene: TRBD1
CDR3 DNA: TGTGCCAGTCTCCGGGGGGATGGTGAAAAACTGTTTTTT; CDR3 protein: CASLRGDGEKLFF; V gene: TRBV28; J gene: TRBJ1-4; clone size: NA; D gene: NA
CDR3 DNA: TGTGCCAGCAGTAGCGGGAGGGCCAATGAGCAGTTCTTC; CDR3 protein: CASSSGRANEQFF; V gene: TRBV6-5; J gene: TRBJ2-1; clone size: NA; D gene: TRBD2
CDR3 DNA: TGTGCCAGCAGGCCCATAGGGACAGACTATGGCTACACCTTC; CDR3 protein: CASRPIGTDYGYTF; V gene: TRBV2; J gene: TRBJ1-2; clone size: NA; D gene: TRBD1
CDR3 DNA: TGCGCCAGCAGCTTGGGGGGGAGCTTAAGCACTGAAGCTTTCTTT; CDR3 protein: CASSLGGSLSTEAFF; V gene: TRBV5-1; J gene: TRBJ1-1; clone size: NA; D gene: NA
CDR3 DNA: TGTGCCAGCAGCGAAGGAAGGGTGTACGAGCAGTACTTC; CDR3 protein: CASSEGRVYEQYF; V gene: TRBV5-4; J gene: TRBJ2-7; clone size: NA; D gene: NA
CDR3 DNA: TGTGCCAGCAGCGTAGAGGGCTATGAGCAGTTCTTC; CDR3 protein: CASSVEGYEQFF; V gene: TRBV9; J gene: TRBJ2-1; clone size: NA; D gene: NA
CDR3 DNA: TGCGCCAGCAGCTTAACAGGGGGTAACTATGGCTACACCTTC; CDR3 protein: CASSLTGGNYGYTF; V gene: TRBV5-1; J gene: TRBJ1-2; clone size: NA; D gene: TRBD1
CDR3 DNA: TGTGCCAGCAGCTACGGGACAGGGGGCTCCTACGAGCAGTACTTC; CDR3 protein: CASSYGTGGSYEQYF; V gene: TRBV7-2; J gene: TRBJ2-7; clone size: once; D gene: TRBD1
CDR3 DNA: TGTGCCAGCAGCTTAGGCGGGAACCTTCCCTACGAGCAGTACTTC; CDR3 protein: CASSLGGNLPYEQYF; V gene: TRBV11-2; J gene: TRBJ2-7; clone size: NA; D gene: NA
CDR3 DNA: TGTGCCAGCAGCTTAGGGGTTAGGGGCGAGCAGTACTTC; CDR3 protein: CASSLGVRGEQYF; V gene: TRBV11-2; J gene: TRBJ2-7; clone size: once; D gene: NA
CDR3 DNA: TGTGCCAGCAGCGTTGGAACCTACAATGAGCAGTTCTTC; CDR3 protein: CASSVGTYNEQFF; V gene: TRBV9; J gene: TRBJ2-1; clone size: NA; D gene: NA
CDR3 DNA: TGCAGCGTTCAAGACAGGGCGACCAAAAACATTCAGTACTTC; CDR3 protein: CSVQDRATKNIQYF; V gene: TRBV29-1; J gene: TRBJ2-4; clone size: NA; D gene: TRBD1
CDR3 DNA: TGCGCCAGCGTCTTGAGACAAGCGGGAGTCACGTACAATGAGCAGTTCTTC; CDR3 protein: CASVLRQAGVTYNEQFF; V gene: TRBV5-1; J gene: TRBJ2-1; clone size: few; D gene: TRBD2
CDR3 DNA: TGTGCCATCAGTGAGGTGACTTTGAACACTGAAGCTTTCTTT; CDR3 protein: CAISEVTLNTEAFF; V gene: TRBV10-3; J gene: TRBJ1-1; clone size: NA; D gene: NA
CDR3 DNA: TGTGCCAGCAGTAGAACTAGCGGGAGTGGAAATGAGCAGTTCTTC; CDR3 protein: CASSRTSGSGNEQFF; V gene: TRBV9; J gene: TRBJ2-1; clone size: NA; D gene: TRBD2
CDR3 DNA: TGTGCCAGCTCACCGGACAGTCAAGAGACCCAGTACTTC; CDR3 protein: CASSPDSQETQYF; V gene: TRBV18; J gene: TRBJ2-5; clone size: NA; D gene: NA
CDR3 DNA: TGCGCCAGCAGCCAAAACAGCGGGACCCCCTTACGCACAGATACGCAGTATTTT; CDR3 protein: CASSQNSGTPLRTDTQYF; V gene: TRBV4-3; J gene: TRBJ2-3; clone size: NA; D gene: TRBD2
CDR3 DNA: TGTGCCAGCAGCCAGTTAGGGCGCACAGATACGCAGTATTTT; CDR3 protein: CASSQLGRTDTQYF; V gene: TRBV14; J gene: TRBJ2-3; clone size: NA; D gene: NA
CDR3 DNA: TGCGCCAGCAGCCATAAGGCCAGCTCCTACGAGCAGTACTTC; CDR3 protein: CASSHKASSYEQYF; V gene: TRBV4-1; J gene: TRBJ2-7; clone size: NA; D gene: NA
CDR3 DNA: TGTGCCAGCATTGCACGGGACAGGGGTCTCAATGGCTACACCTTC; CDR3 protein: CASIARDRGLNGYTF; V gene: TRBV6-1; J gene: TRBJ1-2; clone size: NA; D gene: TRBD1
CDR3 DNA: TGTGCCAGCAGTGTTGGGGGGACAGGGACCTACGAGCAGTACTTC; CDR3 protein: CASSVGGTGTYEQYF; V gene: TRBV2; J gene: TRBJ2-7; clone size: NA; D gene: TRBD1
CDR3 DNA: TGCAGCGTATACAGGGGGCGTGAGACCCAGTACTTC; CDR3 protein: CSVYRGRETQYF; V gene: TRBV29-1; J gene: TRBJ2-5; clone size: NA; D gene: TRBD1
CDR3 DNA: TGCGCCAGCAGTGAGTCCCGGAGAAAAAATGAGCAGTTCTTC; CDR3 protein: CASSESRRKNEQFF; V gene: TRBV10-1; J gene: TRBJ2-1; clone size: NA; D gene: NA
CDR3 DNA: TGTGCCAGCAGTTTCCCCCAGACTGGAGGAGAGACCCAGTACTTC; CDR3 protein: CASSFPQTGGETQYF; V gene: TRBV6-6; J gene: TRBJ2-5; clone size: NA; D gene: NA
CDR3 DNA: TGTGCCAGCCACCCCACCAGGGGATCAGCTTTCTTT; CDR3 protein: CASHPTRGSAFF; V gene: TRBV6-5; J gene: TRBJ1-1; clone size: NA; D gene: NA
CDR3 DNA: TGTGCCAGCAGCGCGACAGGGGGCTGGGGCACTGAAGCTTTCTTT; CDR3 protein: CASSATGGWGTEAFF; V gene: TRBV9; J gene: TRBJ1-1; clone size: NA; D gene: TRBD1
CDR3 DNA: TGTGCCAGCTCACCAGAAACAGGGAACACTGAAGCTTTCTTT; CDR3 protein: CASSPETGNTEAFF; V gene: TRBV18; J gene: TRBJ1-1; clone size: NA; D gene: NA
CDR3 DNA: TGTGCCAGCTACCTACCGGGACTAGGAGAGACCCAGTACTTC; CDR3 protein: CASYLPGLGETQYF; V gene: TRBV2; J gene: TRBJ2-5; clone size: NA; D gene: TRBD2
CDR3 DNA: TGTGCCAGCAGTGAAGGTCAGCCCCAGCATTTT; CDR3 protein: CASSEGQPQHF; V gene: TRBV6-5; J gene: TRBJ1-5; clone size: NA; D gene: NA